The 3 T cell receptor beta chains listed next were all sequenced from one sample in a study of beta chain features in type 1 diabetes (dated by TCRdb to the late 2010s). The method was the immunoSEQ multiplex PCR assay. The High Capacity cDNA Reverse Transcription Kit was used to reverse transcribe all of the isolated RNA, meaning that expressed TCRB transcripts were what got sequenced. Entries here come from immuneACCESS through TCRdb and include only in-frame sequences with V and J called. Some clones fail to appear in such tables; in the studies checked, an unresolved V gene covers under half of the shortfall, and the cause of the remainder is unknown. This sample lists approximately 200,000 clones; over 7.5% were detected once. The ten largest make up under 0.045% of the sample. The sample was naive CD4+ T cells from blood. The sample's cell subset or site label is to be understood as: true naive CD4+ T cells. These receptor sequences come from a woman in her late teens or twenties in good health.

This clone was seen a handful of times. The V call is TRBV4-1, the J call TRBJ1-4, with 9 bases identical to TRBD1. This CDR3 is built from 14 residues. V was clipped by 4 bases and J by 6 bases; unmatched bases: 3. CDR1 is MGHRA, CDR2 YSYEKL, per germline. The CDR3 here is CASSPQGADEKLFF. CDR3 coding DNA: TGCGCCAGCAGCCCACAGGGGGCCGATGAAAAACTGTTTTTT.

There are a few counts of this clone. This chain uses TRBV19 with TRBJ1-1, with D hard to call. V lost 2 bases and J lost 0, with 13 bases in between. The germline V gene has CDR1 LNHDA and CDR2 SQIVND (reference sequence). This CDR3 has 16 amino acids. Written as DNA, the CDR3 is TGTGCCAGTAGTATATTGGCGGGCCAGCTGAACACTGAAGCTTTCTTT. Residues: CASSILAGQLNTEAFF.

The chain couples TRBV14 to TRBJ2-5; TRBD2 matches at 13 bases. The CDR3 sequence is 16 residues long. V shed 4 bases, J shed 1 base, and the junction held 3 bases outside the gene matches. The germline CDR1 and CDR2 sequences are SGHDN and FVKESK. The CDR3 DNA sequence: TGTGCCAGCAGCCGAGGACTAGCGGGAGCCCAAGAGACCCAGTACTTC. Its protein is CASSRGLAGAQETQYF. Supplemented by reference TRBV14 and TRBJ2-5, the full variable domain reads EAGVTQFPSHSVIEKGQTVTLRCDPISGHDNLYWYRRVMGKEIKFLLHFVKESKQDESGMPNNRFLAERTGGTYSTLKVQPAELEDSGVYFCASSRGLAGAQETQYFGPGTRLLVL.